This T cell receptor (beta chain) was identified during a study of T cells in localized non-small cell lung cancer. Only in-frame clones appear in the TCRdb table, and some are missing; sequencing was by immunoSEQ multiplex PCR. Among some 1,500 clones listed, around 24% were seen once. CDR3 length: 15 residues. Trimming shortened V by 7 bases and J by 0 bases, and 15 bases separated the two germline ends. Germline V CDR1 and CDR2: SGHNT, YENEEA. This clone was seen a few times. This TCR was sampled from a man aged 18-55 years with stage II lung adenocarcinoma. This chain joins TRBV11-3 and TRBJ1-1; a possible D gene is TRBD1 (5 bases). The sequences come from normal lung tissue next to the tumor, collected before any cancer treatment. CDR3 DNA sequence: TGTGCCAGCACCCGTAGGGGAGACCTGAACACTGAAGCTTTCTTT. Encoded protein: CASTRRGDLNTEAFF. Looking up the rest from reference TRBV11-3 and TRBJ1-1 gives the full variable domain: EAGVVQSPRYKIIEKKQPVAFWCNPISGHNTLYWYLQNLGQGPELLIRYENEEAVDDSQLPKDRFSAERLKGVDSTLKIQPAELGDSAVYLCASTRRGDLNTEAFFGQGTRLTVV.